This T cell receptor (beta chain) appears in the sequencing data of a study of post-analysis software for immune sequencing data. General study findings and limits: Significantly lower normalized Chao1 diversity was seen in multiple sclerosis patients than in controls. There were roughly 5 TRBV segments more frequent in patients than controls, and TRBV5-6, TRBV5-1 and TRBV20-1 were among them.

With regard to this clonotype: Its antigen is as yet unknown.

Unique molecular identifiers featured in each of the TCR beta cDNA libraries. In TCRdb, the PCR reads were re-called with MiXCR into one record per CDR3 protein. The sample gives 450,000 or so distinct CDR3 sequences, 40% to 55% of which show up once; 9% to 13% is in the top ten. Looked up from germline, CDR1 is ENHRY and CDR2 is SYGVKD. V dropped 8 bases and J dropped 0 bases, with 14 bases sitting between them. The length of the CDR3 is 16 residues. This chain links TRBV10-3 with TRBJ2-6, with D possibly TRBD2 on 5 matching bases. The receptor's source is a girl aged 5 to 17 with multiple sclerosis. Sequencing input: blood. The CDR3 nucleotides are TGTGCCATCGTCGGCCCTGGGAGCTCTGGGGCCAACGTCCTGACTTTC. Translated: CAIVGPGSSGANVLTF.